The 9 T cell receptor beta chains below all came from one sample that was sequenced in a study of blood T cells in healthy people across ages. Together with a sample-barcoded 5' primer, a J-beta primer mix was included in a second PCR lasting roughly 7 to 11 cycles. Each CDR3 protein gets one entry after TCRdb re-called the 5' RACE reads with MiXCR. Of about 1,400,000 distinct CDR3 sequences detected, about 40% appear once; the ten largest clones hold approximately 7.9%. Input material: blood. The source is a woman between 18 and 29 years old in good health.

V is TRBV19 and J is TRBJ1-5; D remains ambiguous. Germline CDR1 LNHDA, CDR2 SQIVND (reference sequence). Trimming removed 7 bases from V and 4 bases from J, with 11 bases in between. There are 13 residues in the CDR3. The CDR3, as DNA: TGTGCCAGTAACACAGTCGGGAATCAGCCCCAGCATTTT. It specifies CASNTVGNQPQHF.

Notes on this clonotype: Possible read error: a much larger clone is one base away. V and J are TRBV5-5 and TRBJ2-7, with TRBD2 matching 8 bases. Germline V gene lookup returns CDR1 SGHKS and CDR2 YYEKEE (reference sequence). The CDR3 loop spans 15 amino acids. The CDR3 region is CAGSRDTGLAYEQYF. The CDR3 DNA is TGTGCCGGCAGCCGTGATACGGGACTAGCCTACGAGCAGTACTTC.

CDR3 sequence (DNA): TGTGCCAGCAGCCACGAGGGACTAGCTTACAATGAGCAGTTCTTC. Its translation is CASSHEGLAYNEQFF. The gene calls are TRBV3-1 and TRBJ2-1; 9 bases fit TRBD2. V was clipped by 3 bases and J by 4 bases; unmatched bases: 4. CDR1 LGHDT and CDR2 YNNKEL come from the germline V gene (reference sequence). The CDR3 loop spans 15 amino acids.

The genes are TRBV4-2 and TRBJ2-1; tentatively, D is TRBD2 (6 bases). The CDR3 consists of 17 residues. V was trimmed by 0 bases and J by 6 bases, leaving 18 bases between them. The germline CDR1 and CDR2 sequences are LGHNA and YNFKEQ. The DNA for the CDR3 is TGTGCCAGCAGCCAAGATGGAGGGGCTAGCGACCCCAATGAGCAGTTCTTC. It codes for CASSQDGGASDPNEQFF.

This clonotype has more than one count but fewer than ten. This chain uses TRBV20-1 with TRBJ2-7; TRBD1 matches 10 bases. CDR3 length equals 13 residues. V shed 6 bases, J shed 5 bases, and the junction held 7 bases outside the gene matches. Germline V gives CDR1 DFQATT, CDR2 SNEGSKA (reference sequence). The CDR3 protein is CSASGQGTDEQYF. In DNA, the CDR3 is TGCAGTGCCTCGGGACAGGGGACGGACGAGCAGTACTTC.

The rearrangement joins TRBV5-6 to TRBJ1-2; 7 nucleotides agree with TRBD1. Looked up from germline, CDR1 is SGHDT and CDR2 is YYEEEE. This CDR3 comprises 15 residues. V gave up 5 bases and J gave up 4 bases; unmatched junction bases: 11. The CDR3 here is CASRTWTGDPYGYTF. Written as DNA, the CDR3 is TGTGCCAGCAGAACCTGGACAGGCGATCCCTATGGCTACACCTTC.

A few counts support this clonotype. The CDR3 DNA follows: TGTGCCACGAGTCATAAATGGGGTGGCGGGGAGCTGTTTTTT. Its protein is CATSHKWGGGELFF. The chain couples TRBV15 to TRBJ2-2; D unclear. Germline V gives CDR1 LNHNV, CDR2 YYDKDF (reference sequence). Trimming removed 9 bases from V and 7 bases from J, with 18 bases in between. CDR3 length: 14 amino acids. Variable domain in full (rest from reference TRBV15 and TRBJ2-2): DAMVIQNPRYQVTQFGKPVTLSCSQTLNHNVMYWYQQKSSQAPKLLFHYYDKDFNNEADTPDNFQSRRPNTSFCFLDIRSPGLGDTAMYLCATSHKWGGGELFFGEGSRLTVL.

This clonotype was detected only a few times. V is TRBV4-1 and J is TRBJ2-7; a weak D match, TRBD2 (6 bases). CDR1 MGHRA and CDR2 YSYEKL come from the germline V gene. The CDR3 has 15 amino acids. The ends were cut back, 2 bases at V and 3 bases at J, with 14 bases in the middle. CDR3 nucleotide sequence: TGCGCCAGCAGCCAACGGGGGAACGGCGGCTACGAGCAGTACTTC. As protein: CASSQRGNGGYEQYF.

V and J are TRBV12-3 or TRBV12-4 and TRBJ2-3; D is possibly TRBD1 (5 bases). There are 13 residues in the CDR3. V was cut by 3 bases and J by 7 bases, with 11 bases left in between. CDR3 nucleotides: TGTGCCAGCAGTTTGGGGCTTCTGAATACGCAGTATTTT. It encodes CASSLGLLNTQYF.